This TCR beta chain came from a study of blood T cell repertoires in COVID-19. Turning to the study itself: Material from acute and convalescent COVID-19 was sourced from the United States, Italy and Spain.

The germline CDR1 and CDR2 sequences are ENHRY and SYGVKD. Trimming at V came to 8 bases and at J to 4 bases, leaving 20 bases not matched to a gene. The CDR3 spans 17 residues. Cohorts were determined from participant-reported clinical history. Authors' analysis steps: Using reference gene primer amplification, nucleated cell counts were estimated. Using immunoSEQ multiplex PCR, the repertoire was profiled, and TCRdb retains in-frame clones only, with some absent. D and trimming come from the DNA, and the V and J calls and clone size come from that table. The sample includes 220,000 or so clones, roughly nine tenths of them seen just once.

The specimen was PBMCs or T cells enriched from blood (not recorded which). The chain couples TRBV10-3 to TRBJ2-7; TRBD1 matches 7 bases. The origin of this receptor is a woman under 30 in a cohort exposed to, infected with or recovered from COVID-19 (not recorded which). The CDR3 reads CAIQGVFGEGPSYEQYF. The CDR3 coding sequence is TGTGCCATCCAGGGGGTATTCGGAGAAGGCCCATCGTACGAGCAGTACTTC.